This TCR beta chain derives from a study of cytomegalovirus exposure and HLA in healthy donors (dated by TCRdb to 2016 to 2017). Background on the whole study: In an earlier analysis of roughly 500 of the donors, about 260 Gb of sequence data and just under 120 million unique TCR beta sequences from roughly 200 million T cells were reported. All discovery cohort repertoires had been generated using a single sequencing platform. Genome-wide SNP genotypes for about 65% of the 666 donors were used in a later genetic analysis, which treated that subset as a discovery cohort. Besides the first cohort of under 700 subjects, a separate validation cohort made up of over 100 different subjects was used. To study patterns of TCR occurrence, a later analysis re-analyzed previously published TCR beta repertoires from 600 to 750 donors and added high-resolution HLA genotyping. Among about 390 genotyped donors of the cohort, an average of about 240,000 unique TCR beta nucleotide sequences were sequenced per donor, roughly a sixth of them non-productive. Of the approximately 400 genotyped donors, 75% to 85% were placed in the genetic ancestry cluster associated with self-reported Caucasian donors. Roughly 5 DR-DQ haplotypes were handled as single units for association and clustering, since linkage in the cohort was strong. Typing coverage differed by locus: A, B, C, DRB1 and DQB1 were typed in roughly 629-630 donors, DQA1 in 522, DPA1 in over 600, and DPB1 in around 440. The study was designed to test whether signatures of past pathogen exposure could be identified by cataloging public T cell receptors. About 310 gigabases of sequencing data and tens of millions of unique TCR sequences were included in an early release covering several hundred HLA-typed donors. Using immunosequencing, the study profiled T cell repertoires from roughly 650 subjects and related those repertoires to cytomegalovirus serostatus. The study combined high-throughput TCR immunosequencing, statistical association of individual TCRs with disease status, and machine learning to predict cytomegalovirus infection status. Class I and class II HLA loci were covered by the typing at four-digit resolution. The later analysis used no new phenotypic data to find candidate immune exposures, relying instead on TCR beta sequences and their occurrence across donors. Alongside the repertoire data, information on donor age, sex, ethnicity and CMV serostatus was compiled. To decide whether each TCR beta V gene segment behaved as functional or pseudogenic, an earlier analysis of some 540 of the donors relied on high-throughput TCR beta sequencing.

In total, approximately 700 healthy bone marrow donors made up the cohort. Cohort members were all nominally healthy when sampled, although unrecorded immune exposures were likely present. The donor tested CMV seronegative and was one of the 352 seronegative cohort members. Every donor gave a peripheral blood sample, and the peripheral blood mononuclear cells from that sample were used for TCR beta sequencing. Genomic DNA extraction from the blood cell samples was performed with the Qiagen DNeasy Blood Extraction Kit. On this clone: There is no known antigen for this receptor. Base qualities are missing; no much larger clone stands one base away.

Study-level results and caveats: The earlier analysis of some 540 of the donors excluded some 15 rarely observed V segments, including chromosome 9 orphons, because counts were too low. The study listed 164 TCR beta chains as associated with cytomegalovirus. Cytomegalovirus status was reported to be diagnosed by the classifier with high specificity and sensitivity in both the original and validation cohorts. Presence/absence analyses assumed roughly uniform sequencing depth across donors, an assumption that may not hold. In a later analysis, HLA-associated TCR beta chains were found to be more clonally expanded and to have lower generation probabilities than equally common non-associated chains. A later analysis reported that several top co-occurrence clusters appeared linked to parvovirus B19, influenza, CMV and Epstein-Barr virus. In this cohort, only TCR beta chains were sequenced, and detectable features were limited by the absence of alpha or paired-chain data. A group of highly shared sequence variants was considered likely to be a technical artifact of the sequencing pipeline. Assigning TCR associations to individual alleles was difficult when HLA alleles, especially DR and DQ, strongly co-occurred. Correlated functional status among segregating V segments might reflect linkage disequilibrium, but an unknown experimental factor could not be ruled out. At a false discovery rate of 0.05, a later analysis linked 15,000 to 20,000 TCR beta sequences to specific HLA alleles. Compared with the roughly 700-donor mean, donors in an Asian-associated ancestry cluster had fewer N-insertions in productive TCRs, according to a later genetic analysis. The authors suggested that the approach could potentially be extended to other disease states and immunological phenotypes. In a later analysis, the rate of TCR association differed among HLA loci, with DRB1 alleles having the most associated TCRs and HLA-C alleles having the fewest. Because HLA typing was unavailable for some donors at each locus, only the typed subset was used in association tests. An association between a missense DCLRE1C variant and V-gene and J-gene trimming of TCR beta chains was found in a later genetic analysis and replicated in an independent cohort. Three of the identified cytomegalovirus-associated TCR beta chains were confirmed in vitro to be specific for cytomegalovirus antigens. The only immune exposure information available for the cohort was CMV serostatus. Most CMV-associated TCR beta chains appeared to be HLA-restricted in a later analysis, and the HLA associations seemed to be driven largely by CMV exposure. Broadly in line with IMGT annotations, most TCR beta V segments showed up in productive rearrangements about 90% or about 30% of the time in an earlier analysis of around 550 of the donors. A further reported finding was that TCR beta sequences accurately predicted the HLA-A and HLA-B alleles for most subjects in the first cohort. While some public TCRs were present in many individuals, most TCR sequences turned up only very rarely across donors.

Library preparation was by the immunoSEQ multiplex PCR assay. A mixture of 60 forward primers for TCR Vbeta segments and 13 reverse primers for TCR Jbeta segments was used in the multiplex PCR. The CDR3 region of rearranged TCR beta genes was amplified from genomic DNA by a multiplex PCR assay. The Illumina HiSeq System was used to sequence the amplified TCR beta libraries as 87-base-pair reads. From the authors' description of their analysis: Across the 500 to 850 repertoires, a later analysis counted about 81 million unique TCR beta chains, around 10 million of which were shared by at least two donors. Raw reads were error-corrected and collapsed into unique sequences with a nearest-neighbor algorithm that merged closely related sequences to remove PCR and sequencing errors. V, D and J gene segments were assigned by aligning CDR3 sequences to IMGT reference sequences. For a sequence to be retained, at least a six-nucleotide match to both a V gene segment and a J gene segment was required. Rearrangements were called productive when the CDR3 lacked stop codons and stayed in frame with V and J; all others were non-productive. CDR3 was defined according to IMGT convention as the region running from the second conserved V-encoded cysteine to the conserved J-encoded phenylalanine. The earlier analysis of 500 to 750 of the donors excluded any sequence lacking an unambiguous match to a single V gene segment. In an earlier analysis of a few hundred of the donors, V segments were called functional above 56.7% productive rearrangements and were called segregating when the between-donor standard deviation exceeded 5%. A statistical classification framework was built for diagnosing cytomegalovirus status from the catalog of TCR beta chain sequences. In a later analysis, TCR nucleotide sequences were compared against IMGT/GENE-DB human TR gene sequences so that V and J genes could be assigned. In a later analysis, CDR3 sequences and most-parsimonious VDJ recombination scenarios were assigned using the TCRdist pipeline. In a later analysis, each TCR beta chain was defined by its CDR3 amino acid sequence together with its V-gene family, and reads lacking a unique V-gene family were excluded. To address suspected cross-contamination and a sequencing artifact, a later analysis removed around 600 highly shared, low-generation-probability nucleotide sequences. In a later analysis, a clonal expansion index was calculated for each public chain from normalized within-repertoire ranks of inferred template counts. In a later analysis, generation probabilities were computed using a VDJ recombination model fitted to out-of-frame rearrangements, and the results were checked against IGoR. In a later analysis, TCR-TCR, TCR-HLA and TCR-CMV co-occurrence was scored with hypergeometric tests, and a repertoire-size bias correction was applied to TCR pairs. False discovery rates were estimated in a later analysis by permuting HLA or CMV assignments 20 times. In a later analysis, co-occurring TCRs were grouped with DBSCAN, and TCRdist sequence similarity was added when clustering was performed within HLA-allele-positive subsets. Repertoires with fewer than 30,000 or more than 120,000 public chains were left out of co-occurrence clustering, as were about 5 repertoires with anomalous nucleotide sharing. TCRdb provides this immuneACCESS table in a form limited to in-frame rearrangements. Some clones are lacking; in checked studies, under half of them reflect an unresolved V gene, and why the rest are absent is not known. D and trimming come from the DNA, and the V and J calls and clone size come from that table. The sample yields 280,000 or so clones; around 90% were counted once. In total, the top ten clones hold about 2% of the sample.

The clonotype was recovered from a woman aged 18-35 years in good health and CMV-seronegative. The sample was PBMCs.

The DNA is TGTGCCAGCAGCCCCCGACTAGCGCCCTCCTACAATGAGCAGTTCTTC. This yields the protein CASSPRLAPSYNEQFF. Here the chain combines TRBV9 and TRBJ2-1; 8 of the junction bases match TRBD2. From cysteine to phenylalanine, the CDR3 is 16 amino acids long. Only the CDR3 DNA stays, 48 bases, in frame from base 1. At the junction V is shortened by 4 bases and J by 0 bases; bases outside the gene matches: 6. Per the germline V gene, SGDLS is the CDR1 and YYNGEE is the CDR2.